These 14 T cell receptor beta chains originate from one sample sequenced in a study of OX40 agonist ivuxolimab in advanced cancers. Here immunoSEQ multiplex PCR was the method, and the copy in TCRdb shows in-frame clones only, minus some. The sample lists 60,000 to 100,000 clones, less than 85% occurring once. The sample here was CD4+ or CD8+ T cells sorted from blood, taken in a trial of the OX40 agonist ivuxolimab. Receptors originate from an adult with an advanced solid tumor such as melanoma, head and neck, liver or kidney cancer.

This sequence joins TRBV7-2 and TRBJ2-5; D is unclear. The germline gives CDR1 SGHTA, CDR2 FQGNSA. V was clipped by 4 bases and J by 5 bases, with 17 bases between them. The CDR3 loop spans 15 amino acids. The CDR3 nucleotides read TGTGCCAGCAGCTCGAACCAGTGGGTGGGGGAGACCCAGTACTTC. This codes for CASSSNQWVGETQYF.

This chain uses TRBV9 with TRBJ2-3; D remains unclear. The CDR3 loop spans 13 amino acids. V gave up 0 bases and J gave up 7 bases, with 9 bases separating them. CDR1 and CDR2 (germline): SGDLS, YYNGEE. Written as DNA, the CDR3 is TGTGCCAGCAGCGTAGGTGACTTGAATACGCAGTATTTT. Residues: CASSVGDLNTQYF.

This chain links TRBV9 with TRBJ1-1; D is ambiguous. This CDR3 is 17 amino acids long. Trimming removed 0 bases at V and 3 bases at J, with 18 bases between. Germline loops: CDR1 SGDLS, CDR2 YYNGEE. Written as DNA, the CDR3 is TGTGCCAGCAGCGTAGGCGGCACTGGAGGGTCTGACACTGAAGCTTTCTTT. Encoded protein: CASSVGGTGGSDTEAFF.

The rearrangement links TRBV19 to TRBJ1-1, with D maybe TRBD1 (5 bases). V lost 6 bases and J lost 4, with 18 bases in between. The CDR3 runs to 15 residues. CDR1 LNHDA and CDR2 SQIVND come from the germline V gene (reference sequence). Written as DNA, the CDR3 is TGTGCCAGTAGCCAAATGGTTGGGGCTAGCACTGAAGCTTTCTTT. Amino acid sequence: CASSQMVGASTEAFF.

The V gene is TRBV7-2, the J gene TRBJ1-6; D gene uncertain. V gave up 5 bases and J gave up 7 bases, with 6 bases separating them. This CDR3 has 12 residues. Germline CDR1 is SGHTA and CDR2 is FQGNSA. The CDR3 protein is CASSHVNSPLHF. The CDR3 DNA sequence: TGTGCCAGCAGCCACGTGAATTCACCCCTCCACTTT.

The J gene is TRBJ1-3, the V gene TRBV19; D is unresolved. CDR1 is LNHDA and CDR2 is SQIVND in the germline V gene (reference sequence). Trimming removed 5 bases from V and 0 bases from J, with 14 bases in between. This CDR3 is 16 amino acids long. CDR3 in amino acids: CASSFPPGYSGNTIYF. The CDR3 bases are TGTGCCAGTAGTTTCCCCCCCGGCTACTCTGGAAACACCATATATTTT.

This clone was picked up one time. The chain links TRBV11-1 to TRBJ1-2; 10 nucleotides agree with TRBD1. The CDR3 covers 15 residues. The J segment lost 8 bases and the V segment lost 3 bases, leaving 9 bases of the junction unmatched. Germline values: CDR1 SGHAT, CDR2 FQDESV (reference sequence). CDR3 bases: TGTGCCAGCAGCTTTGTTGGGACAGGGGCGGAAGGCTACACCTTC. The encoded protein is CASSFVGTGAEGYTF.

The chain carries TRBV5-1 and TRBJ1-4, with 8 bases fitting TRBD1. The germline gives CDR1 SGHRS, CDR2 YFSETQ. CDR3 size: 17 residues. After removal of 0 bases from V and 8 bases from J, the junction contained 12 bases not matched to a gene. The CDR3 is CASSLAPGGLAGEKLFF. For the CDR3, the DNA is TGCGCCAGCAGCTTGGCGCCAGGGGGCCTCGCCGGGGAAAAACTGTTTTTT.

In DNA form, the CDR3 reads TGCGCCAGCAGCCAATGGGACAGGGGTTGGGGAGACAATGAGCAGTTCTTC. It specifies CASSQWDRGWGDNEQFF. The V gene is TRBV4-3, the J gene TRBJ2-1; 10 bases fit TRBD1. The CDR3 totals 17 residues. Per the germline V gene, CDR1 is LGHNA and CDR2 is YSLEER. Unmatched junction bases numbered 9, after V lost 2 bases and J lost 5 bases.

On this clone: Within the sample, other DNA sequences also encode this same CDR3. The chain is built from TRBV5-1 and TRBJ1-1; D is unclear. The CDR3 has 14 residues. The ends were cut back, 0 bases at V and 0 bases at J, with 6 bases in the middle. Per germline, CDR1 SGHRS and CDR2 YFSETQ. For the CDR3, the DNA is TGCGCCAGCAGCTTGGGCTCGGTGAACACTGAAGCTTTCTTT. This sequence encodes CASSLGSVNTEAFF.

The chain has TRBV6-6 and TRBJ2-7, with TRBD1 identical over 8 bases. J lost 6 bases, V lost 6 bases, and 16 bases had no gene match. The CDR3 covers 16 residues. In germline, CDR1 is MNHNY, CDR2 SVGAGI (reference sequence). CDR3 sequence: CASSQRRWTGSAEQYF. In DNA form, the CDR3 reads TGTGCCAGCAGCCAACGCCGGTGGACAGGGTCTGCCGAGCAGTACTTC.

Only one count was recorded for this clone. The chain has TRBV27 and TRBJ2-5, with D perhaps matching TRBD1 (5 bases). This CDR3 region has 15 residues. V dropped 6 bases and J dropped 5 bases, with 19 bases sitting between them. The germline V gene has CDR1 MNHEY and CDR2 SMNVEV (reference sequence). The CDR3 protein is CASSPRRQGIETQYF. DNA of the CDR3: TGTGCCAGCAGCCCCCGAAGGCAGGGAATTGAGACCCAGTACTTC.

The chain employs TRBV18 and TRBJ2-6; a possible D gene is TRBD2 (6 bases). Per germline, CDR1 KGHSH and CDR2 LQKENI. The V end lost 6 bases, the J end lost 3 bases, and 12 bases lay between the germline ends. There are 15 residues in the CDR3. CDR3 residues: CASSLTRDGANVLTF. In nucleotides, the CDR3 is TGTGCCAGCTCCCTTACGCGGGATGGGGCCAACGTCCTGACTTTC.

The rearrangement joins TRBV10-3 to TRBJ2-1; TRBD2 matches at 11 bases. Per the germline V gene, CDR1 is ENHRY and CDR2 is SYGVKD. The ends lost 0 bases at V and 6 bases at J; junction bases unmatched: 7. CDR3 size: 17 residues. The CDR3 protein is CAISESITSGRVNEQFF. The CDR3 coding sequence is TGTGCCATCAGTGAGTCCATTACTAGCGGGAGAGTCAATGAGCAGTTCTTC.